This T cell receptor (beta chain) comes out of a study of blood T cells in healthy people across ages. Using a J-beta primer mix together with a sample-barcoded 5' primer, a second PCR was run for about 6 to 11 cycles. With 12 random nucleotides, a template-switch adaptor tagged each individual cDNA molecule. Using its own MiXCR run on the 5' RACE reads, TCRdb lists one record per CDR3 protein. The sample yields approximately 960,000 distinct CDR3 sequences, 25% to 35% seen once. Donors were systemically healthy Caucasian individuals from Russia aged about 6 to 95 years. The germline CDR1 and CDR2 sequences are DFQATT and SNEGSKA (reference sequence). The CDR3 is made up of 13 amino acids. V was trimmed by 0 bases and J by 2 bases, leaving 7 bases between them. This sample was also put to use in a study of T cells of mothers and their children.

The chain uses TRBV20-1 and TRBJ1-2; the D is unclear. This clonotype was obtained from a middle-aged woman in good health. Sequencing was done on a sample of blood. The CDR3 sequence: CSARERQNYGYTF. The CDR3 DNA sequence: TGCAGTGCTAGAGAACGGCAGAACTATGGCTACACCTTC.